The T cell receptor (beta chain) under discussion was sequenced for a study of radiotherapy plus CTLA-4 blockade in lung cancer. Study at large: Across the patients, objective responses occurred in 18%, and disease control in roughly 31%. Whole-study findings and limits: Blood saw expansion of tumor-derived TCR clones after radiotherapy plus ipilimumab.

The study gave focal radiation plus ipilimumab CTLA-4 blockade to patients with chemo-refractory metastatic non-small-cell lung cancer. Assay: immunoSEQ multiplex PCR; the TCRdb copy retains only in-frame clones and omits some. The table lists around 110,000 clones, 70% to 85% of them singletons. Germline V gives CDR1 MNHEY, CDR2 SVGAGI. CDR3 length: 13 residues. V was pared by 4 bases and J by 4 bases, with 8 bases between. A word on this clone: Its antigen is not known.

This receptor was identified in a human donor with non-small cell lung cancer that progressed on radiotherapy plus ipilimumab. Some clones in this sample may be carry-over from other donors' samples. This sequence joins TRBV6-5 and TRBJ2-1, with D perhaps matching TRBD2 (5 bases). Here the sequenced sample was peripheral blood, taken from a patient treated with radiotherapy plus ipilimumab. CDR3 loop: CASSSGLYNEQFF. The CDR3, as DNA: TGTGCCAGCAGTTCCGGACTTTACAATGAGCAGTTCTTC.